This T cell receptor (beta chain) comes out of a study of spatial heterogeneity in lung cancer. Time point defined: blood at routine non-recurrence follow-up after resection. Unique molecular identifiers tagged every individual TCR cDNA molecule. TCRdb reanalysed the 5' RACE reads using MiXCR and keeps one entry per CDR3 protein. The sample has 100,000 to 120,000 distinct CDR3 sequences, approximately 11% seen once. Germline assignment: CDR1 SNHLY and CDR2 FYNNEI. The V end was cut by 8 bases, the J end by 1 base, with 11 bases between. CDR3 size: 13 residues. V and J are TRBV2 and TRBJ1-1; D remains ambiguous. The starting material was PBMCs, obtained at follow-up. The sequence was collected from a female donor with early-stage non-small cell lung cancer. The CDR3 coding sequence is TGTGCCAGCGAAATAGACACGAACACTGAAGCTTTCTTT. Translated, it gives CASEIDTNTEAFF.